This TCR beta chain was captured in a study of cytomegalovirus exposure and HLA in healthy donors. This clone has just a few counts. The antigen is undetermined. PCR amplification relied on 60 Vbeta primers (plus 13 Jbeta primers). Only in-frame clones appear in the TCRdb table, and some are missing; sequencing was by immunoSEQ multiplex PCR. This sample carries 150,000 to 200,000 clones, roughly 78% of them seen once, and the ten largest clones take about 4.6%. This cohort consisted of healthy bone marrow donors. General study results and limits: In most subjects, TCR beta sequences reportedly gave accurate predictions of HLA-A and HLA-B alleles.

CDR1 SGHNT and CDR2 YENEEA come from the germline V gene. V lost 0 bases and J lost 8, with 10 bases in between. CDR3 length: 13 amino acids. The rearrangement links TRBV11-3 to TRBJ1-1; D is unresolved. Sequenced: PBMCs. This receptor was taken from a woman aged 25 to 39 in good health and CMV-seropositive. CDR3 sequence (DNA): TGTGCCAGCAGCTTAGAGGGCAGGAAGGAAGCTTTCTTT. This codes for CASSLEGRKEAFF.